The clone carrying this T cell receptor beta chain was picked up a small number of times. Unmatched junction bases numbered 2, after V lost 4 bases and J lost 6 bases. Germline V lookup: CDR1 SGHAT, CDR2 FQNNGV. The length of the CDR3 is 14 residues. This entry is derived from a study of blood T cell repertoires in COVID-19. Data came from immunoSEQ multiplex PCR; TCRdb stores just in-frame clones and leaves some out. The data show approximately 46,000 clones, about four fifths seen once. This chain connects TRBV11-2 to TRBJ1-6, with TRBD1 identical over 8 bases. The sequence came from an elderly woman with COVID-19, enrolled during active disease. The sequenced material came from peripheral blood. DNA of the CDR3: TGTGCCAGCAGCTCGGACAGGGTTAATTCACCCCTCCACTTT. Translation gives CASSSDRVNSPLHF.